The next 17 T cell receptor beta chains were all read from a single sample in a study of control samples from healthy donors and cancer patients. TCRdb's table, derived via immunoSEQ multiplex PCR, lists solely in-frame clones and lacks some. The data hold tens of thousands of clones, with less than 95% observed a single time. Source material: blood. The receptors stem from a woman between 18 and 29 years old in good health.

This sequence joins TRBV7-2 and TRBJ1-2; D not certain. The CDR3 loop spans 13 amino acids. V lost 1 base to trimming and J lost 7 bases, with 10 bases between them. Germline values: CDR1 SGHTA, CDR2 FQGNSA. The CDR3 spells CASSLEGSAGYTF. The CDR3 bases are TGTGCCAGCAGCTTAGAAGGGTCGGCTGGCTACACCTTC.

The chain links TRBV27 to TRBJ1-6; a weak D match, TRBD1 (6 bases). Germline CDR1 and CDR2: MNHEY and SMNVEV (reference sequence). The V end was cut by 9 bases, the J end by 7 bases, with 16 bases between. The CDR3 consists of 14 residues. The CDR3 region has the DNA TGTGCCAGTACCGTGGGGGCGGCGAATTCACCCCTCCACTTT. Translated: CASTVGAANSPLHF.

The rearrangement links TRBV25-1 to TRBJ1-2, with D perhaps matching TRBD1 (6 bases). CDR3 length: 13 residues. Trimming left V 5 bases short and J 4 bases short, with 11 bases between. From germline, CDR1 is MGHDK and CDR2 SYGVNS. CDR3 region: CASSPGQFYGYTF. Written as DNA, the CDR3 is TGTGCCAGCAGTCCGGGACAATTCTATGGCTACACCTTC.

V gene TRBV7-9 combines with J gene TRBJ1-1; tentatively, D is TRBD1 (6 bases). The V gene lost 2 bases and the J gene lost 5 bases, with 24 bases spanning the gap. CDR1 and CDR2 from the germline V gene are SEHNR and FQNEAQ (reference sequence). The CDR3 covers 18 residues. The CDR3 loop is CASSLLVSLRQEVTEAFF. In DNA, the CDR3 is TGTGCCAGCAGCTTATTGGTGTCTCTTCGACAGGAGGTAACTGAAGCTTTCTTT.

This clone is a singleton in its sample. The J gene is TRBJ1-6, the V gene TRBV6-5; D not certain. The germline V gene has CDR1 MNHEY and CDR2 SVGAGI. The CDR3 is made up of 13 amino acids. Trimming cost V 6 bases and J 12 bases, with 15 bases left between them. The CDR3 DNA is TGTGCCAGCAGCGCCGCTCCCATAGAACCCCTCCACTTT. Encoded protein: CASSAAPIEPLHF.

The chain recombines TRBV5-6 with TRBJ1-1; D uncertain. Germline V gives CDR1 SGHDT, CDR2 YYEEEE. Trimming removed 5 bases at V and 0 bases at J, with 20 bases between. The CDR3 extends over 17 amino acids. CDR3 bases: TGTGCCAGCAGTCTTCCCGCGAGGGCATTCATGAACACTGAAGCTTTCTTT. This encodes CASSLPARAFMNTEAFF.

The chain links TRBV7-6 to TRBJ1-1; possible D gene TRBD1, 5 bases. This CDR3 region has 16 residues. Trimming pared 5 bases from V and 1 base from J, leaving 17 bases between. Germline V gene data show CDR1 as SGHVS and CDR2 as FNYEAQ. The CDR3 DNA follows: TGTGCCAGCAGCCCCTCGGGGGTCCGGAGGAACACTGAAGCTTTCTTT. Translation gives CASSPSGVRRNTEAFF.

The gene calls are TRBV5-1 and TRBJ1-1; no definite D call. This CDR3 is 14 amino acids long. The V gene's germline CDR1 is SGHRS and CDR2 YFSETQ. The germline V and J ends were trimmed by 1 base and 5 bases, with 12 bases remaining between them. As DNA, the CDR3 is TGCGCCAGCAGCTTGTCTACGAGAGGGACTGAAGCTTTCTTT. Translated: CASSLSTRGTEAFF.

The chain recombines TRBV27 with TRBJ1-3; 9 positions agree with TRBD1. Germline V gene data show CDR1 as MNHEY and CDR2 as SMNVEV (reference sequence). The CDR3 has 15 amino acids. Trimming took 6 bases from V and 4 from J; bases not matched to a gene: 7. CDR3 coding DNA: TGTGCCAGCAGCCCCAAAACAGGGGGCGGAAACACCATATATTTT. It specifies CASSPKTGGGNTIYF.

The chain couples TRBV3-1 (or the pseudogene TRBV3-2) to TRBJ2-7, with D perhaps matching TRBD1 (6 bases). This CDR3 region has 15 residues. Germline V gene sequence: CDR1 LGHDT, CDR2 YNNKEL (reference sequence). Trimming stripped 0 bases from V and 2 bases from J, with 11 bases between. Here the CDR3 DNA reads TGTGCCAGCAGCCAAGATCGGGACACAGCCTACGAGCAGTACTTC. Protein: CASSQDRDTAYEQYF.

J is TRBJ2-1 and V is TRBV7-6; 8 positions agree with TRBD1. J lost 10 bases, V lost 5 bases, and 16 bases had no gene match. Germline CDR1 reads SGHVS; CDR2 reads FNYEAQ. CDR3 length: 16 residues. CDR3 DNA: TGTGCCAGCAGCCCCACAATCAGCAGGGGGCTAGGGGAGCAGTTCTTC. This translates into CASSPTISRGLGEQFF.

The CDR3 bases are TGTGCCATCAGTGAGTCGAAGACAGGGGAGCCCCAGCATTTT. Protein: CAISESKTGEPQHF. The V gene is TRBV10-3, the J gene TRBJ1-5, with TRBD1 identical over 8 bases. Trimming at V came to 0 bases and at J to 8 bases, leaving 3 bases not matched to a gene. The length of the CDR3 is 14 residues. CDR1 and CDR2 from the germline V gene are ENHRY and SYGVKD.

The DNA of the CDR3 is TGCGCCAGCAGCTCCGGGGACAGTGAAGAGACCCAGTACTTC. This codes for CASSSGDSEETQYF. This chain connects TRBV5-1 to TRBJ2-5; 7 nucleotides line up with TRBD1. CDR3 size: 14 residues. Looked up from germline, CDR1 is SGHRS and CDR2 is YFSETQ. V lost 3 bases and J lost 3; bases outside the gene matches: 5.

The gene calls are TRBV7-2 and TRBJ1-2, with D maybe TRBD1 (6 bases). The CDR3 consists of 15 residues. V gave up 5 bases and J gave up 8 bases, with 21 bases separating them. The germline V gene has CDR1 SGHTA and CDR2 FQGNSA. The CDR3, as DNA: TGTGCCAGCAGCCCTGGGGGCAGGGACGTGCGCGGCTACACCTTC. Translation: CASSPGGRDVRGYTF.

The rearrangement uses TRBV18 and TRBJ2-5, with TRBD2 matching 12 bases. This CDR3 is 17 amino acids long. The germline V gene encodes CDR1 KGHSH and CDR2 LQKENI. Losses at the gene ends were 1 base for V and 2 bases for J; bases not matched to a gene: 5. CDR3 nucleotide sequence: TGTGCCAGCTCACCACTCGGACTAGCGGGGCTACAAGAGACCCAGTACTTC. Its protein product is CASSPLGLAGLQETQYF.

The V and J genes are TRBV18 and TRBJ2-5, with D possibly TRBD2 on 6 matching bases. The CDR3 totals 16 residues. CDR1 KGHSH and CDR2 LQKENI come from the germline V gene. Trimming stripped 3 bases from V and 4 bases from J, with 18 bases between. CDR3 sequence (DNA): TGTGCCAGCTCACCCGAGTTATTGACTAGGGGAGAGACCCAGTACTTC. Translation gives CASSPELLTRGETQYF.

This chain connects TRBV14 to TRBJ2-4; D unresolved. CDR1 and CDR2 from the germline V gene are SGHDN and FVKESK. CDR3 length: 19 residues. Between the trimmed V and J ends, which lost 0 bases and 0 bases, there was a span of 18 bases. The chain's CDR3 is CASSQDNWGTARAKNIQYF. CDR3 coding DNA: TGTGCCAGCAGCCAAGATAATTGGGGAACAGCCCGAGCCAAAAACATTCAGTACTTC.